This note documents a single T cell receptor (beta chain) sequence. The data were taken from a study of blood T cell repertoires in COVID-19. Cohorts were assigned according to the clinical history that participants reported. V lost 5 bases and J lost 2, with 9 bases in between. This CDR3 is built from 13 residues. CDR1 is SGHAT and CDR2 is FQNNGV in the germline V gene. Method: immunoSEQ multiplex PCR; TCRdb's copy keeps in-frame clones and lacks some. The top ten clones hold roughly 8.4% of a sample with about 200,000 clones, about 89% of them seen once. This chain links TRBV11-2 with TRBJ1-2, with a weak D call TRBD1 (6 bases). The sample comprised PBMCs or T cells enriched from blood (not recorded which). This TCR derives from a woman aged 18-29 years who had recovered from COVID-19. The CDR3 DNA reads as TGTGCCAGCAGCGAGGACAGAAACTATGGCTACACCTTC. Its translation: CASSEDRNYGYTF.